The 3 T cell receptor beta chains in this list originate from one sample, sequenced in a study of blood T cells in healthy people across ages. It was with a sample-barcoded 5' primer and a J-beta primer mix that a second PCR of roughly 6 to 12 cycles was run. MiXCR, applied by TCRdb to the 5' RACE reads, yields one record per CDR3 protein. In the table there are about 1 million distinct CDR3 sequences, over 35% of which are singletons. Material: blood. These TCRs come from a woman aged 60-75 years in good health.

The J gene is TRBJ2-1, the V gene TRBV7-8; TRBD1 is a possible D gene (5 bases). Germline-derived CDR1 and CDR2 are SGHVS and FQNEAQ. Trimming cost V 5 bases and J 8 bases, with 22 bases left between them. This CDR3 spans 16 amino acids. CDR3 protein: CASSRYAKGSHDEQFF. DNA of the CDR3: TGTGCCAGCAGCAGATACGCGAAGGGGTCCCACGATGAGCAGTTCTTC.

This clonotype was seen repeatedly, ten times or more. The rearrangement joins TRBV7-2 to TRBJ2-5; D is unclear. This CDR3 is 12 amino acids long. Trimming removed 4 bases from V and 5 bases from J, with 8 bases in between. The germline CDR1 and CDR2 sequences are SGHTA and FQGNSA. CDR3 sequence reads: CASSSPRETQYF. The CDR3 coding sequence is TGTGCCAGCAGCTCCCCCCGGGAGACCCAGTACTTC.

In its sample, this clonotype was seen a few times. CDR3 sequence: CASSLGAGMGPDTQYF. The CDR3 DNA sequence: TGTGCCAGCAGCTTAGGCGCGGGAATGGGACCAGATACGCAGTATTTT. This chain joins TRBV7-3 and TRBJ2-3, with D perhaps TRBD2 (6 bases). Deletions cut 2 bases from V and 4 bases from J, with 16 bases between. The CDR3 loop spans 16 amino acids. Germline V CDR1 and CDR2: SGHTA, FQGTGA.